Below, 26 T cell receptor beta chains from the same sample are listed, as sequenced in a study of T cell responses to AZD1222 COVID-19 vaccine. TCRdb's copy holds only in-frame clones and misses some; the assay was immunoSEQ multiplex PCR. The top ten hold less than 2.5% of the sample, which has fewer than 200,000 clones, 91% seen once. Sequenced here: peripheral blood, sampled on day 0 of AZD1222 vaccination. These receptors came from an adult in good health.

The rearrangement joins TRBV9 to TRBJ1-1; D may be TRBD1 (6 bases). The CDR3 extends over 15 amino acids. V lost 4 bases, J lost 2 bases, and 15 bases lay in between. CDR1 and CDR2 from the germline V gene are SGDLS and YYNGEE. The CDR3 nucleotides read TGTGCCAGCAGCTTGACAGGAACCGATAACACTGAAGCTTTCTTT. Translated, it gives CASSLTGTDNTEAFF.

The chain has TRBV11-2 and TRBJ1-2; tentative D call: TRBD1 (6 bases). This CDR3 region has 13 residues. Germline lookup yields CDR1 SGHAT and CDR2 FQNNGV. Trimming stripped 5 bases from V and 7 bases from J, with 14 bases between. The CDR3 reads CASSRRQVGGYTF. CDR3 nucleotide sequence: TGTGCCAGCAGCCGCCGACAGGTCGGTGGCTACACCTTC.

The V gene is TRBV9, the J gene TRBJ2-6, with D possibly matching TRBD2 (5 bases). The V gene lost 3 bases and the J gene lost 4 bases, with 11 bases spanning the gap. CDR3 length: 15 amino acids. Germline V gene lookup returns CDR1 SGDLS and CDR2 YYNGEE. CDR3 sequence: CASSASRGGANVLTF. The CDR3 nucleotides are TGTGCCAGCAGCGCTTCTCGGGGAGGGGCCAACGTCCTGACTTTC.

On this clone itself: The same CDR3 also results from other DNA sequences found in this sample. The chain has TRBV9 and TRBJ1-1, with 7 bases aligning to TRBD1. This CDR3 spans 13 amino acids. The V segment lost 2 bases and the J segment 5 bases; nucleotides outside the gene matches: 3. Germline V CDR1 and CDR2: SGDLS, YYNGEE. This CDR3 is CASSVQGGTEAFF. In DNA, the CDR3 is TGTGCCAGCAGCGTCCAGGGGGGGACTGAAGCTTTCTTT.

The CDR3 DNA sequence: TGTGCCTGGAGCTTGGCAGGGGGCGCCGAACAGCCCCAGCATTTT. Its protein is CAWSLAGGAEQPQHF. The chain couples TRBV30 to TRBJ1-5; 8 bases agree with TRBD1. CDR3 length: 15 amino acids. The J segment lost 7 bases and the V segment lost 3 bases, leaving 11 bases of the junction unmatched. The germline CDR1 and CDR2 sequences are GTSNPN and SVGIG (reference sequence). Full variable domain (missing parts from reference TRBV30 and TRBJ1-5): SQTIHQWPATLVQPVGSPLSLECTVEGTSNPNLYWYRQAAGRGLQLLFYSVGIGQISSEVPQNLSASRPQDRQFILSSKKLLLSDSGFYLCAWSLAGGAEQPQHFGDGTRLSIL.

The CDR3 sequence: CASSDKGGTATNQPQHF. The CDR3 coding sequence is TGCGCCAGCAGTGACAAAGGGGGGACAGCAACAAATCAGCCCCAGCATTTT. The chain joins TRBV10-1 to TRBJ1-5, with 7 bases fitting TRBD1. The CDR3 spans 17 residues. The germline gives CDR1 WNHNN, CDR2 SYGVQD (reference sequence). V lost 3 bases to trimming and J lost 4 bases; unmatched junction nucleotides: 12.

The table lists this clone with a few counts. This chain connects TRBV5-1 to TRBJ2-1; D is unresolved. This CDR3 is built from 14 residues. V was cut by 4 bases and J by 0 bases, with 8 bases left in between. CDR1 and CDR2 (germline): SGHRS, YFSETQ. DNA of the CDR3: TGCGCCAGCAGCCCGGTTAGCTCCTACAATGAGCAGTTCTTC. Its protein is CASSPVSSYNEQFF.

This sequence joins TRBV7-3 and TRBJ2-1, with D perhaps matching TRBD2 (6 bases). The CDR3 runs to 16 residues. The germline V and J ends were trimmed by 5 bases and 7 bases, with 21 bases remaining between them. The V gene's germline CDR1 is SGHTA and CDR2 FQGTGA. CDR3: CASSPSRLGGVNEQFF. The CDR3, as DNA: TGTGCCAGCAGCCCTTCCCGTCTGGGAGGTGTGAATGAGCAGTTCTTC.

The chain carries TRBV14 and TRBJ2-5; D gene ambiguous. V lost 4 bases, J lost 9 bases, and 9 bases lay in between. The germline CDR1 and CDR2 sequences are SGHDN and FVKESK. The CDR3 totals 11 residues. The CDR3 DNA is TGTGCCAGCAGCCTCGGACGGGCCCAGTACTTC. Protein: CASSLGRAQYF.

V gene TRBV4-1 combines with J gene TRBJ2-5, with 9 bases fitting TRBD2. Per germline, CDR1 MGHRA and CDR2 YSYEKL. This CDR3 region has 16 residues. J gave up 5 bases and V 0 bases, and 7 bases lay outside the gene matches. CDR3 nucleotides: TGCGCCAGCAGCCAAGATTGGGCGGGGGGGCTGGAGACCCAGTACTTC. This codes for CASSQDWAGGLETQYF.

The chain couples TRBV4-1 to TRBJ1-3, with D possibly TRBD1 on 6 matching bases. Trimming removed 1 base from V and 4 bases from J, with 20 bases in between. This CDR3 comprises 18 residues. Germline-derived CDR1 and CDR2 are MGHRA and YSYEKL. The CDR3 protein is CASSQVPIITGFGNTIYF. The CDR3 bases are TGCGCCAGCAGCCAAGTACCTATAATTACAGGGTTCGGAAACACCATATATTTT.

This chain joins TRBV5-1 and TRBJ2-7, with D perhaps matching TRBD2 (5 bases). This CDR3 spans 12 amino acids. V lost 4 bases, J lost 3 bases, and 8 bases lay in between. Per germline, CDR1 SGHRS and CDR2 YFSETQ. CDR3 sequence (DNA): TGCGCCAGCAGCCCCGGGGACTACGAGCAGTACTTC. Its protein product is CASSPGDYEQYF. Filled out from reference TRBV5-1 and TRBJ2-7, the complete variable domain reads KAGVTQTPRYLIKTRGQQVTLSCSPISGHRSVSWYQQTPGQGLQFLFEYFSETQRNKGNFPGRFSGRQFSNSRSEMNVSTLELGDSALYLCASSPGDYEQYFGPGTRLTVT.

The V call is TRBV9, the J call TRBJ2-1; D may be TRBD2 (6 bases). The CDR3 totals 14 residues. Germline V gene lookup returns CDR1 SGDLS and CDR2 YYNGEE. Between the trimmed V and J ends, which lost 3 bases and 5 bases, there was a span of 12 bases. The CDR3 is CASSAGTWDNEQFF. CDR3 coding DNA: TGTGCCAGCAGCGCCGGGACTTGGGACAATGAGCAGTTCTTC.

This chain connects TRBV10-3 to TRBJ1-1; possibly TRBD1 for D (5 bases). V was shortened by 0 bases and J by 3 bases, with 11 bases between the two germline ends. The CDR3 is 15 residues long. Germline CDR1 reads ENHRY; CDR2 reads SYGVKD. The CDR3 spells CAISESPGTDTEAFF. CDR3 in DNA: TGTGCCATCAGTGAGTCGCCGGGGACGGACACTGAAGCTTTCTTT.

The chain has TRBV25-1 and TRBJ1-1, with D perhaps TRBD1 (5 bases). Per germline, CDR1 MGHDK and CDR2 SYGVNS. This CDR3 contains 13 residues. The V gene lost 5 bases and the J gene lost 10 bases, with 17 bases spanning the gap. The CDR3 DNA sequence: TGTGCCAGCAGTTCAGCAGGGACCAGTGGAGCTTTCTTT. It translates to CASSSAGTSGAFF.

J is TRBJ2-3 and V is TRBV9, with 8 bases lining up with TRBD1. CDR3 length: 17 residues. Trimming at V came to 4 bases and at J to 5 bases, leaving 15 bases not matched to a gene. Per the germline V gene, CDR1 is SGDLS and CDR2 is YYNGEE. The CDR3 DNA follows: TGTGCCAGCAGCCCAGAGCCCCTCTCAGGGGGCAGAGATACGCAGTATTTT. This codes for CASSPEPLSGGRDTQYF.

The V gene is TRBV12-3 or TRBV12-4, the J gene TRBJ1-2; 7 bases agree with TRBD1. V trimming: 7 bases; J trimming: 8 bases; junction bases outside the gene matches: 10. The CDR3 has 13 amino acids. Here the CDR3 DNA reads TGTGCCAGCACCCTCGGACAGGTGGGAGGCTACACCTTC. The encoded protein is CASTLGQVGGYTF.

This sequence joins TRBV4-1 and TRBJ1-3; 9 bases are a match to TRBD1. There are 19 residues in the CDR3. V dropped 0 bases and J dropped 3; count of bases not matched to a gene: 12. Germline V gives CDR1 MGHRA, CDR2 YSYEKL. CDR3 residues: CASSQDSRTGALRGNTIYF. The CDR3, as DNA: TGCGCCAGCAGCCAAGATAGTAGGACAGGGGCCCTACGTGGAAACACCATATATTTT.

This chain connects TRBV9 to TRBJ2-7, with a possible D match to TRBD2 (6 bases). The CDR3 loop spans 15 amino acids. The germline V gene has CDR1 SGDLS and CDR2 YYNGEE. V lost 4 bases, J lost 5 bases, and 19 bases lay in between. CDR3 sequence reads: CASSPRLDPRNEQYF. Here the CDR3 DNA reads TGTGCCAGCAGCCCCCGACTAGATCCTAGAAACGAGCAGTACTTC.

The J gene is TRBJ1-2, the V gene TRBV19; 7 positions agree with TRBD1. V was pared by 5 bases and J by 4 bases, with 10 bases of the junction left unmatched. The V gene's germline CDR1 is LNHDA and CDR2 SQIVND (reference sequence). The CDR3 contains 15 residues. The CDR3 sequence: CASSPPRGQSYGYTF. In DNA form, the CDR3 reads TGTGCCAGTAGTCCCCCAAGGGGGCAAAGCTATGGCTACACCTTC.

This rearrangement joins TRBV29-1 to TRBJ2-7; 7 nucleotides align to TRBD1. The CDR3 has 14 amino acids. The V gene's germline CDR1 is SQVTM and CDR2 ANQGSEA. With V trimmed by 6 bases and J by 3 bases, 11 bases remained unmatched. CDR3 DNA sequence: TGCAGCGTCCAAGGGACAGTCCCTTACTACGAGCAGTACTTC. This sequence encodes CSVQGTVPYYEQYF.

The J gene is TRBJ1-1, the V gene TRBV5-1; no clear D. Looked up from germline, CDR1 is SGHRS and CDR2 is YFSETQ. The length of the CDR3 is 13 residues. With 6 bases removed from V and 0 bases from J, the gap between germline ends came to 9 bases. The DNA for the CDR3 is TGCGCCAGCAATGTTGACATGAACACTGAAGCTTTCTTT. Encoded protein: CASNVDMNTEAFF.

This rearrangement joins TRBV20-1 to TRBJ1-2; 12 positions match TRBD1. CDR1 and CDR2 (germline): DFQATT, SNEGSKA (reference sequence). This CDR3 has 15 residues. Germline trimming cut 3 bases from V and 6 bases from J; bases unmatched to any gene: 8. CDR3 region: CSASVRDRGRNGYTF. The CDR3 DNA reads as TGCAGTGCTAGTGTCCGGGACAGGGGGCGGAATGGCTACACCTTC.

V usage is TRBV7-2 and J usage is TRBJ1-4; TRBD1 is a possible D gene (5 bases). The CDR3 loop spans 14 amino acids. Trimming shortened V by 3 bases and J by 0 bases, and 5 bases separated the two germline ends. The germline CDR1 and CDR2 sequences are SGHTA and FQGNSA. Written as DNA, the CDR3 is TGTGCCAGCAGCTTGACAGCAACTAATGAAAAACTGTTTTTT. Translated: CASSLTATNEKLFF.

The chain recombines TRBV4-1 with TRBJ2-2; 9 bases line up with TRBD2. The V and J ends lost 1 base and 0 bases, in that order; junction bases with no gene match: 0. The CDR3 sequence is 16 residues long. Germline loops: CDR1 MGHRA, CDR2 YSYEKL. Here the CDR3 DNA reads TGCGCCAGCAGCCAAGCTAGCGGGGCGAACACCGGGGAGCTGTTTTTT. Its protein product is CASSQASGANTGELFF.

The chain has TRBV5-4 and TRBJ1-4; D is perhaps TRBD1 (5 bases). This CDR3 contains 14 residues. The ends were cut back, 2 bases at V and 7 bases at J, with 12 bases in the middle. Looked up from germline, CDR1 is SGHNT and CDR2 is YYREEE (reference sequence). CDR3 residues: CASSFRDGSEKLFF. The CDR3 DNA sequence: TGTGCCAGCAGCTTCCGGGACGGTAGTGAAAAACTGTTTTTT.